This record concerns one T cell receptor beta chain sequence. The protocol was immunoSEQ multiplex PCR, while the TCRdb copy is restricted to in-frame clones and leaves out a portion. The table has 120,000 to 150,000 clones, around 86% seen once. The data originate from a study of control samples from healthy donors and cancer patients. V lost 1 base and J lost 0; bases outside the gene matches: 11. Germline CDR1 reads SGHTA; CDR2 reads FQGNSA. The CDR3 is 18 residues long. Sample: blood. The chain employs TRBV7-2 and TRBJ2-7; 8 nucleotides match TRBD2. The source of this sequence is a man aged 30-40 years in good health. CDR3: CASSLGTSLGLSSYEQYF. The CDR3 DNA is TGTGCCAGCAGCTTAGGGACTAGCCTAGGATTAAGCTCCTACGAGCAGTACTTC.